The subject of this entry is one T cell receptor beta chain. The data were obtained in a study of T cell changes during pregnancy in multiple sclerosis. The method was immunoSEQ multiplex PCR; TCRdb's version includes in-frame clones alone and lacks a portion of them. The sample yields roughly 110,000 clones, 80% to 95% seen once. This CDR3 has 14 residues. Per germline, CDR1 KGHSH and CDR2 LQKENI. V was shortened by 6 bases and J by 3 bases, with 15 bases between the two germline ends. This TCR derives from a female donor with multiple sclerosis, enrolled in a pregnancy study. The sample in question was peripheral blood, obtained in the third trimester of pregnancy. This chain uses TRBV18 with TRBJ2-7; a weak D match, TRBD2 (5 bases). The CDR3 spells CASSLRNSVYEQYF. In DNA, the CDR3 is TGTGCCAGCTCTCTACGGAATAGCGTCTACGAGCAGTACTTC.